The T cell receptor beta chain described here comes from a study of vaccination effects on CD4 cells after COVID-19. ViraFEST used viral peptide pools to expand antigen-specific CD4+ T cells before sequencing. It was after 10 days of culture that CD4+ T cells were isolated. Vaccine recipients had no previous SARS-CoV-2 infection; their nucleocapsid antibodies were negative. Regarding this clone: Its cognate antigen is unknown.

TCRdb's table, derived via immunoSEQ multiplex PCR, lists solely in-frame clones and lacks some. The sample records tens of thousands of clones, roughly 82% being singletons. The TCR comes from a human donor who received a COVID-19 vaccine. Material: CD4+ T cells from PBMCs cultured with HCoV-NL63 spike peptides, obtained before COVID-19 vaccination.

The CDR3 region is CASSQGLLSRQLNTEAFF. The CDR3 DNA follows: TGCGCCAGCAGCCAAGGACTGCTTAGTAGACAGCTGAACACTGAAGCTTTCTTT. This sequence joins TRBV4-1 and TRBJ1-1, with D possibly being TRBD1 (5 bases). The germline V gene has CDR1 MGHRA and CDR2 YSYEKL. The CDR3 runs to 18 residues. V was pared by 1 base and J by 0 bases, with 18 bases between.